This passage covers 29 T cell receptor beta chains from one sample sequenced in a study of cytomegalovirus exposure and HLA in healthy donors. PCR amplification relied on 60 Vbeta primers (plus 13 Jbeta primers). This table comes from immunoSEQ multiplex PCR, and its TCRdb copy is limited to in-frame clones, with some not included. The data show 110,000 to 150,000 clones, 75% to 80% seen once. The material sequenced was PBMCs. The receptors shown here come from a male donor in good health and CMV-seronegative.

The V gene is TRBV14, the J gene TRBJ2-5; the D is unclear. Trimming stripped 5 bases from V and 2 bases from J, with 18 bases between. Germline CDR1 is SGHDN and CDR2 is FVKESK. The CDR3 totals 16 residues. The CDR3 DNA reads as TGTGCCAGCAGCTCCGCCCTCAGAGGCTGGCAAGAGACCCAGTACTTC. Its translation is CASSSALRGWQETQYF.

In this sample, this clone turned up a few times. The rearrangement links TRBV6-5 to TRBJ1-3; 8 bases map to TRBD1. Germline loops: CDR1 MNHEY, CDR2 SVGAGI. The V gene end was trimmed by 5 bases and the J gene end by 3 bases; junction bases not matched to a gene: 3. CDR3 size: 14 residues. The CDR3 here is CASSVDRGGNTIYF. In DNA, the CDR3 is TGTGCCAGCAGTGTTGACAGGGGTGGAAACACCATATATTTT.

On this clone itself: The junction shows a germline mismatch at one end, possibly a read error. The gene calls are TRBV7-9 and TRBJ2-6; tentative D call: TRBD2 (6 bases). This CDR3 has 17 amino acids. Germline CDR1 is SEHNR and CDR2 is FQNEAQ (reference sequence). The CDR3 DNA follows: TGTGCCAGCAGCCCAGGGACTGGTAGCTCTGGGGCCAACGGCCTGACTTTC. This encodes CASSPGTGSSGANGLTF.

V is TRBV4-1 and J is TRBJ2-3; the D is unclear. Germline V gives CDR1 MGHRA, CDR2 YSYEKL. Trimming removed 1 base at V and 3 bases at J, with 14 bases between. The CDR3 spans 16 residues. CDR3: CASSQVNLVSTDTQYF. CDR3 nucleotides: TGCGCCAGCAGCCAAGTGAACTTGGTCTCAACAGATACGCAGTATTTT.

This chain links TRBV2 with TRBJ2-7; D not resolved. Germline CDR1 and CDR2: SNHLY and FYNNEI. CDR3 size: 16 residues. The ends were cut back, 6 bases at V and 2 bases at J, with 20 bases in the middle. CDR3 nucleotides: TGTGCCAGCAGGCAGCAACTCCTCCGACGGGCCTACGAGCAGTACTTC. Protein: CASRQQLLRRAYEQYF.

The chain has TRBV25-1 and TRBJ2-7; no firm D call. The CDR3 loop spans 14 amino acids. V was shortened by 2 bases and J by 2 bases, with 10 bases between the two germline ends. Germline V CDR1 and CDR2: MGHDK, SYGVNS. The CDR3 spells CASSEPDMAYEQYF. The CDR3 nucleotides are TGTGCCAGCAGTGAACCCGACATGGCCTACGAGCAGTACTTC.

There are a few counts of this clone. This chain connects TRBV4-3 to TRBJ2-7; TRBD1 might be the D (6 bases). Trimming stripped 1 base from V and 2 bases from J, with 12 bases between. The CDR3 has 15 amino acids. CDR1 and CDR2 from the germline V gene are LGHNA and YSLEER. The CDR3 sequence: CASSQVGTGPYEQYF. The CDR3, as DNA: TGCGCCAGCAGCCAAGTTGGAACAGGGCCCTACGAGCAGTACTTC.

V usage is TRBV5-1 and J usage is TRBJ2-2; TRBD2 is a possible D gene (6 bases). V gave up 0 bases and J gave up 4 bases, with 19 bases separating them. The CDR3 totals 18 residues. From germline, CDR1 is SGHRS and CDR2 YFSETQ. Here the CDR3 DNA reads TGCGCCAGCAGCTTGGGTGGACCCCCGGTGGGAGGCACCGGGGAGCTGTTTTTT. It encodes CASSLGGPPVGGTGELFF.

This clone was observed a handful of times. The chain is built from TRBV4-3 and TRBJ2-1, with 11 bases lining up with TRBD2. The germline V gene has CDR1 LGHNA and CDR2 YSLEER. CDR3 length equals 18 residues. Germline trimming cut 1 base from V and 9 bases from J; bases unmatched to any gene: 14. In DNA form, the CDR3 reads TGCGCCAGCAGCCAAGTAGGTAGTAGCGGGGGGGCGTATGCTGAGCAGTTCTTC. Amino acid sequence: CASSQVGSSGGAYAEQFF.

The chain uses TRBV5-4 and TRBJ2-7; no reliable D call. V was cut by 0 bases and J by 3 bases, with 10 bases left in between. Per the germline V gene, CDR1 is SGHNT and CDR2 is YYREEE (reference sequence). The length of the CDR3 is 14 residues. The CDR3 nucleotides are TGTGCCAGCAGCTTGGGGGTCAGACTCTACGAGCAGTACTTC. This encodes CASSLGVRLYEQYF.

The V gene is TRBV20-1, the J gene TRBJ2-7; TRBD1 is a possible D gene (5 bases). The CDR3 consists of 11 residues. Between the trimmed V and J ends, which lost 6 bases and 4 bases, there was a span of 10 bases. Germline CDR1 is DFQATT and CDR2 is SNEGSKA (reference sequence). CDR3 DNA sequence: TGCAGTGCGGTCGACAGTTACGAGCAGTACTTC. Encoded protein: CSAVDSYEQYF.

The V gene is TRBV27, the J gene TRBJ2-5, with TRBD2 matching 7 bases. The V segment lost 4 bases and the J segment 3 bases; nucleotides outside the gene matches: 2. The CDR3 covers 13 residues. CDR1 MNHEY and CDR2 SMNVEV come from the germline V gene (reference sequence). The CDR3 reads CASSWGGKETQYF. In DNA form, the CDR3 reads TGTGCCAGCAGTTGGGGAGGGAAAGAGACCCAGTACTTC.

This chain connects TRBV29-1 to TRBJ1-2, with D unresolved. CDR3 length equals 11 residues. The V end was cut by 7 bases, the J end by 8 bases, with 14 bases between. Germline CDR1 is SQVTM and CDR2 is ANQGSEA. The CDR3 nucleotides read TGCAGCGCCCAGGCGGGTTACGGCTACACCTTC. It is translated as CSAQAGYGYTF.

The chain carries TRBV19 and TRBJ2-4, with TRBD1 matching 7 bases. The CDR3 sequence is 14 residues long. Germline CDR1 reads LNHDA; CDR2 reads SQIVND (reference sequence). Germline trimming cut 3 bases from V and 7 bases from J; bases unmatched to any gene: 6. The CDR3 nucleotides are TGTGCCAGTAGTATGCGACAGGGTTGGAACATTCAGTACTTC. Protein product: CASSMRQGWNIQYF.

This clone showed up just a few times. This chain joins TRBV7-9 and TRBJ2-5, with 7 bases lining up with TRBD2. Germline V gene data show CDR1 as SEHNR and CDR2 as FQNEAQ (reference sequence). CDR3 length: 13 amino acids. Trimming removed 7 bases from V and 5 bases from J; junction bases left unmatched: 7. This CDR3 reads CASIAGDRETQYF. The CDR3 DNA is TGTGCCAGCATTGCGGGGGATCGGGAGACCCAGTACTTC.

This clone has a handful of counts. The V call is TRBV4-1, the J call TRBJ2-2; TRBD2 might be the D (7 bases). Trimming cost V 9 bases and J 6 bases, with 17 bases left between them. This CDR3 is 14 amino acids long. CDR1 and CDR2 from the germline V gene are MGHRA and YSYEKL. CDR3 in amino acids: CASPKGGEAGELFF. The CDR3 coding sequence is TGCGCCAGTCCGAAAGGGGGGGAGGCCGGGGAGCTGTTTTTT.

The table lists this clone with a count of one. The chain links TRBV6-5 to TRBJ2-7, with D perhaps TRBD1 (6 bases). V lost 0 bases and J lost 3, with 12 bases in between. There are 15 residues in the CDR3. Germline loops: CDR1 MNHEY, CDR2 SVGAGI. The CDR3 DNA is TGTGCCAGCAGTTACTCGAACAGGGTGGACTACGAGCAGTACTTC. It encodes CASSYSNRVDYEQYF.

The chain employs TRBV9 and TRBJ2-3; 8 bases map to TRBD1. This CDR3 region has 16 residues. With V trimmed by 4 bases and J by 2 bases, 9 bases remained unmatched. Germline CDR1 is SGDLS and CDR2 is YYNGEE. CDR3: CASSFRTGHNTDTQYF. The CDR3 bases are TGTGCCAGCAGCTTCCGGACAGGGCACAACACAGATACGCAGTATTTT.

The rearrangement uses TRBV13 and TRBJ2-3; the match to TRBD2 covers 10 bases. There are 15 residues in the CDR3. The V gene's germline CDR1 is PRHDT and CDR2 FYEKMQ (reference sequence). With V trimmed by 5 bases and J by 6 bases, 8 bases remained unmatched. CDR3 sequence reads: CASSPGLAVGDTQYF. DNA of the CDR3: TGTGCCAGCAGCCCAGGACTAGCGGTGGGTGATACGCAGTATTTT.

This chain connects TRBV7-2 to TRBJ2-5; the match to TRBD1 covers 11 bases. In germline, CDR1 is SGHTA, CDR2 FQGNSA. With V trimmed by 1 base and J by 5 bases, 6 bases remained unmatched. This CDR3 comprises 16 residues. The DNA for the CDR3 is TGTGCCAGCAGCTTAGAGAGGACAGGGGGCCGCGAGACCCAGTACTTC. It codes for CASSLERTGGRETQYF.

The genes are TRBV7-2 and TRBJ2-7; 11 bases agree with TRBD1. The V and J ends lost 2 bases and 7 bases, in that order; junction bases with no gene match: 7. The CDR3 contains 15 residues. Germline CDR1 SGHTA, CDR2 FQGNSA. In DNA, the CDR3 is TGTGCCAGCAGCTTATACGGACAGGGGGCTTTAGAGCAGTACTTC. Amino acid sequence: CASSLYGQGALEQYF.

The chain is built from TRBV6-1 and TRBJ1-1; D might be TRBD1 (5 bases). Germline CDR1 reads MNHNS; CDR2 reads SASEGT. Trimming cost V 7 bases and J 1 base, with 10 bases left between them. This CDR3 spans 13 amino acids. In DNA form, the CDR3 reads TGTGCCAGCACCTTAACAGGGAACACTGAAGCTTTCTTT. It codes for CASTLTGNTEAFF.

J is TRBJ2-7 and V is TRBV7-9, with D tentatively TRBD2 (5 bases). Deletions cut 4 bases from V and 6 bases from J, with 19 bases between. The CDR3 runs 15 residues. Per germline, CDR1 SEHNR and CDR2 FQNEAQ (reference sequence). As DNA, the CDR3 is TGTGCCAGCAGCTACCCTGCGGCCGGAGGTGGCGAGCAGTACTTC. This gives the protein CASSYPAAGGGEQYF.

This chain uses TRBV18 with TRBJ1-5, with D possibly matching TRBD1 (6 bases). With 2 bases removed from V and 2 bases from J, the gap between germline ends came to 7 bases. The CDR3 is 14 amino acids. Germline V gene sequence: CDR1 KGHSH, CDR2 LQKENI. The CDR3 region is CASSPYRGNQPQHF. CDR3 sequence (DNA): TGTGCCAGCTCACCATACAGGGGCAATCAGCCCCAGCATTTT. Together with reference TRBV18 and TRBJ1-5, the CDR3 gives the full variable domain: NAGVMQNPRHLVRRRGQEARLRCSPMKGHSHVYWYRQLPEEGLKFMVYLQKENIIDESGMPKERFSAEFPKEGPSILRIQQVVRGDSAAYFCASSPYRGNQPQHFGDGTRLSIL.

This chain joins TRBV19 and TRBJ2-2; the match to TRBD2 covers 11 bases. Trimming removed 8 bases from V and 0 bases from J; junction bases left unmatched: 5. From germline, CDR1 is LNHDA and CDR2 SQIVND (reference sequence). The length of the CDR3 is 16 residues. In nucleotides, the CDR3 is TGTGCCAGTCGACTAGCGGGGCCATCGAACACCGGGGAGCTGTTTTTT. It codes for CASRLAGPSNTGELFF. Full variable domain (rest looked up from reference TRBV19 and TRBJ2-2): DGGITQSPKYLFRKEGQNVTLSCEQNLNHDAMYWYRQDPGQGLRLIYYSQIVNDFQKGDIAEGYSVSREKKESFPLTVTSAQKNPTAFYLCASRLAGPSNTGELFFGEGSRLTVL.

This sequence joins TRBV7-2 and TRBJ1-2; no clear D. CDR1 is SGHTA, CDR2 FQGNSA, per germline. This CDR3 is built from 13 residues. Trimming cost V 0 bases and J 4 bases, with 6 bases left between them. In DNA form, the CDR3 reads TGTGCCAGCAGCTTAGCCCCGTCCTATGGCTACACCTTC. This sequence encodes CASSLAPSYGYTF. Complete variable domain (other parts from reference TRBV7-2 and TRBJ1-2): GAGVSQSPSNKVTEKGKDVELRCDPISGHTALYWYRQSLGQGLEFLIYFQGNSAPDKSGLPSDRFSAERTGGSVSTLTIQRTQQEDSAVYLCASSLAPSYGYTFGSGTRLTVV.

The chain joins TRBV7-9 to TRBJ2-5; 12 bases match TRBD2. The last part of the DNA fits TRBJ2-7 better; the J call may be wrong. The CDR3 is 15 amino acids. CDR1 and CDR2 (germline): SEHNR, FQNEAQ (reference sequence). CDR3 sequence: CASSSTSGRFDEQYF. In DNA, the CDR3 is TGTGCCAGCAGCTCGACTAGCGGGAGATTTGACGAGCAGTACTTC.

This chain uses TRBV7-9 with TRBJ2-3, with D tentatively TRBD2 (6 bases). Germline values: CDR1 SEHNR, CDR2 FQNEAQ (reference sequence). The CDR3 consists of 15 residues. V lost 5 bases and J 0 bases, leaving 12 bases between the germline ends. The DNA of the CDR3 is TGTGCCAGCAGCCCCCGGACTATTAGCACAGATACGCAGTATTTT. Translation gives CASSPRTISTDTQYF.

This chain connects TRBV27 to TRBJ1-3; perhaps TRBD1 as D (6 bases). V was pared by 6 bases and J by 0 bases, with 15 bases between. The CDR3 covers 16 residues. CDR1 and CDR2 (germline): MNHEY, SMNVEV (reference sequence). The CDR3 loop reads CASSVGGQLSGNTIYF. The CDR3 DNA follows: TGTGCCAGCAGCGTCGGAGGACAGCTCTCTGGAAACACCATATATTTT.